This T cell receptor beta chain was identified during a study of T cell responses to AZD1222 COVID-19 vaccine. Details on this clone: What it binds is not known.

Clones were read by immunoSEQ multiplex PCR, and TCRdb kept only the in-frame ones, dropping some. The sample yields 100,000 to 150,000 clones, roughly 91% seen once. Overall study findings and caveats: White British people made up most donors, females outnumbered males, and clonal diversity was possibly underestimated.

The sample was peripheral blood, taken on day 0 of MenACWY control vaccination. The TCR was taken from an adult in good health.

This CDR3 is CASRLKGSVNEKLFF. The DNA of the CDR3 is TGCGCCAGCAGACTGAAGGGATCAGTAAACGAAAAACTGTTTTTT. The rearrangement links TRBV5-1 to TRBJ1-4; no definite D call. V was shortened by 5 bases and J by 8 bases, with 19 bases between the two germline ends. This CDR3 has 15 amino acids. CDR1 is SGHRS and CDR2 is YFSETQ in the germline V gene.